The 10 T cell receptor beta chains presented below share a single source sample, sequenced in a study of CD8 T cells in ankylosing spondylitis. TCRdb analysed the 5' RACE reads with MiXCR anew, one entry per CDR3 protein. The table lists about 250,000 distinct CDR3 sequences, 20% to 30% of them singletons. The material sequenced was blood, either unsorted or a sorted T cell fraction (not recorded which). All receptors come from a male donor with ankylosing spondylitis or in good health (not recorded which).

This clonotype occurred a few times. The DNA of the CDR3 is TGCGCCAGCAGCTTGCAGTCCAGCACCTACGAGCAGTACTTC. This encodes CASSLQSSTYEQYF. The V and J genes are TRBV5-1 and TRBJ2-7; D is undetermined. CDR1 and CDR2 from the germline V gene are SGHRS and YFSETQ. Trimming left V 1 base short and J 2 bases short, with 10 bases between. This CDR3 has 14 amino acids.

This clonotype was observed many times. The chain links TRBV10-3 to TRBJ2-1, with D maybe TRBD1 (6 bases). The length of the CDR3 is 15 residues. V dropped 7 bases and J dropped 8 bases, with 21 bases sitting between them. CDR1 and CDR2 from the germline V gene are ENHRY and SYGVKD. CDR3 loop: CAIKGRDTHTDEQFF. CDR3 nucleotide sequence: TGTGCCATCAAAGGCAGGGACACCCACACCGATGAGCAGTTCTTC.

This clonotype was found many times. As DNA, the CDR3 is TGTGCCAGCAGATCTGGGAACACCGGGGAGCTGTTTTTT. Its protein product is CASRSGNTGELFF. The J gene is TRBJ2-2, the V gene TRBV28; unclear D gene. The germline V gene encodes CDR1 MDHEN and CDR2 SYDVKM. This CDR3 spans 13 amino acids. Trimming removed 6 bases at V and 1 base at J, with 6 bases between.

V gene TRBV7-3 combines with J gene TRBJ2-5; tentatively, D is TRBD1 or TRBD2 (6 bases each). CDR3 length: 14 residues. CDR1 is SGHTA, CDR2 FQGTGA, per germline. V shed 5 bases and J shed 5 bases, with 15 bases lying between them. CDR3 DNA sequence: TGTGCCAGCAGCAAAGGGGGGAAGCAGGAGACCCAGTACTTC. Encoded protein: CASSKGGKQETQYF.

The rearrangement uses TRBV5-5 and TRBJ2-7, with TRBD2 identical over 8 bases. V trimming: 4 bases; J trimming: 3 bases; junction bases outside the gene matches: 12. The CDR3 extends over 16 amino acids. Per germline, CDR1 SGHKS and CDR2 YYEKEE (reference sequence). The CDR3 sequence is CASSGGWERGFYEQYF. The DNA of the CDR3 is TGTGCCAGCAGCGGCGGCTGGGAGCGGGGGTTCTACGAGCAGTACTTC.

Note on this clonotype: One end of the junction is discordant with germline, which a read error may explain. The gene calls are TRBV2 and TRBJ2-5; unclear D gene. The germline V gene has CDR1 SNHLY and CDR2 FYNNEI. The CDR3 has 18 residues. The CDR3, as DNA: TGTGCCATCAGTGTATTCCGCCTAGGGTTCGCAAGGAACGAGACCCAGTACTTC. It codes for CAISVFRLGFARNETQYF. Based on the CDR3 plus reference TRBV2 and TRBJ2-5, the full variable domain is EPEVTQTPSHQVTQMGQEVILRCVPISNHLYFYWYRQILGQKVEFLVSFYNNEISEKSEIFDDQFSVERPDGSNFTLKIRSTKLEDSAMYFCAISVFRLGFARNETQYFGPGTRLLVL.

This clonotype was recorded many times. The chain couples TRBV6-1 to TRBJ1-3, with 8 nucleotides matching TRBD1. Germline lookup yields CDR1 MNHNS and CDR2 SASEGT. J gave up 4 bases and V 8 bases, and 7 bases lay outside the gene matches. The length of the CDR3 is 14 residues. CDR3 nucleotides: TGTGCCAGCGCCGAGACAGGGGCCGGAAACACCATATATTTT. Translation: CASAETGAGNTIYF.

The CDR3 coding sequence is TGTGCCAGCGGTAGGACAGCTTCTCTCTCCTACGAGCAGTACTTC. Its translation is CASGRTASLSYEQYF. This chain uses TRBV2 with TRBJ2-7, with TRBD1 as a possible D gene (6 bases). The CDR3 runs 15 residues. Trimming cost V 8 bases and J 0 bases, with 17 bases left between them. CDR1 and CDR2 (germline): SNHLY, FYNNEI.

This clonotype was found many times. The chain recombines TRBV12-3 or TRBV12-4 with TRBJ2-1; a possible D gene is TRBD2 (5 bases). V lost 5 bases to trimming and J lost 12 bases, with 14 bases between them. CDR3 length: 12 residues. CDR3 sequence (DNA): TGTGCCAGCAGTCCACCCCGGGGAACGCAGTTCTTC. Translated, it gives CASSPPRGTQFF.

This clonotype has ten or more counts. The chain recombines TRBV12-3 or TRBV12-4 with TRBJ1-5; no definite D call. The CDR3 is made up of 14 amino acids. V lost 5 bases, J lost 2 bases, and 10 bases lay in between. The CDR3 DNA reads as TGTGCCAGCAGTCGCGGTAGGGGCAATCAGCCCCAGCATTTT. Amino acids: CASSRGRGNQPQHF.